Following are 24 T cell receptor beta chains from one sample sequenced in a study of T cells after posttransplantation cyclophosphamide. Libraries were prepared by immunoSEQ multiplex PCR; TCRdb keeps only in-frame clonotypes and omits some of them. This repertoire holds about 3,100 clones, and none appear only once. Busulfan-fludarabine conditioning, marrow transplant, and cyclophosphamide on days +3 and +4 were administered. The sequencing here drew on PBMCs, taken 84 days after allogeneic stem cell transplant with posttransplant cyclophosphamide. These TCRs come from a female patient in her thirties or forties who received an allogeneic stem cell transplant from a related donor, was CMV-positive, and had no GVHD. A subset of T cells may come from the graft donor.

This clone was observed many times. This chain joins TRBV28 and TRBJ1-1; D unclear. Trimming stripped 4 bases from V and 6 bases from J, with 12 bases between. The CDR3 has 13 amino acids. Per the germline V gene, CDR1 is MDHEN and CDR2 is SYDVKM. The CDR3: CASSSHGFPEAFF. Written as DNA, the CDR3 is TGTGCCAGCAGTTCCCACGGTTTCCCTGAAGCTTTCTTT. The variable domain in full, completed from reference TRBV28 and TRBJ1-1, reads DVKVTQSSRYLVKRTGEKVFLECVQDMDHENMFWYRQDPGLGLRLIYFSYDVKMKEKGDIPEGYSVSREKKERFSLILESASTNQTSMYLCASSSHGFPEAFFGQGTRLTVV.

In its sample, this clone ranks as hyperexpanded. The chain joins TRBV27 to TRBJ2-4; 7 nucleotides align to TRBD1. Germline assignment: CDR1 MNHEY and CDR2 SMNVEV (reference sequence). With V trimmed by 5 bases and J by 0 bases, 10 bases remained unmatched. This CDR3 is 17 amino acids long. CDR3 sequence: CASSQTGSALAKNIQYF. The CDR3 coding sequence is TGTGCCAGCAGTCAGACAGGGAGCGCGTTAGCCAAAAACATTCAGTACTTC.

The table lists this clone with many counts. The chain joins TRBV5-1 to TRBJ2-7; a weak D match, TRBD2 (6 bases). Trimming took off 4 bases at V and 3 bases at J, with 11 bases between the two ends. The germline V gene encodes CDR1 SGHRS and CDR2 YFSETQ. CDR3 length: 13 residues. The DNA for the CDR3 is TGCGCCAGCAGCCCCAGGGACTTCTACGAGCAGTACTTC. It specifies CASSPRDFYEQYF.

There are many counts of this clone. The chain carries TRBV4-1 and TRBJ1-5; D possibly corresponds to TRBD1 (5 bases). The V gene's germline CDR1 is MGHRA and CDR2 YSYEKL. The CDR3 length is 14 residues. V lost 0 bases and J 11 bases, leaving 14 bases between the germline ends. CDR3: CASSQDRGLRAQHF. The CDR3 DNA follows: TGCGCCAGCAGCCAAGATAGGGGCCTTAGGGCCCAGCATTTT.

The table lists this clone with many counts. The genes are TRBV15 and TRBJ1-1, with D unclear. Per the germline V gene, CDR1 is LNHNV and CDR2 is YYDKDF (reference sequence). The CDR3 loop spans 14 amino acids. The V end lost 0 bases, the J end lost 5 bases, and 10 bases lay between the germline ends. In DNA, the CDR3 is TGTGCCACCAGCAGAGATTATGCAGGAACTGAAGCTTTCTTT. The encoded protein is CATSRDYAGTEAFF.

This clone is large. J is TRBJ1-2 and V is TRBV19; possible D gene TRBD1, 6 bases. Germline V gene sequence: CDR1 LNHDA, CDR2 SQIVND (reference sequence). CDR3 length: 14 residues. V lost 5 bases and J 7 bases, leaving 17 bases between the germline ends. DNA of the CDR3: TGTGCCAGTAGTGTTGATAAACAGGGAATTGGCTACACCTTC. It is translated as CASSVDKQGIGYTF.

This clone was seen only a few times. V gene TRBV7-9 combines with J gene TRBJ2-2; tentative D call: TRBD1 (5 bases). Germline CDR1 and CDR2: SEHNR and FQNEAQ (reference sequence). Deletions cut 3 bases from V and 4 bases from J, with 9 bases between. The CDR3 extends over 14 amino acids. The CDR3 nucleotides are TGTGCCAGCAGCTTTGGGGCGAGCACCGGGGAGCTGTTTTTT. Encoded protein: CASSFGASTGELFF.

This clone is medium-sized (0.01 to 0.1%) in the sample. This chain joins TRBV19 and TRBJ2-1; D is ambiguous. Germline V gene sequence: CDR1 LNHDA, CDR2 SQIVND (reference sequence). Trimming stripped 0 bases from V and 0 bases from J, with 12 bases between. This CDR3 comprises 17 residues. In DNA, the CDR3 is TGTGCCAGTAGTATAGATGGCCCGCCGAGCTCCTACAATGAGCAGTTCTTC. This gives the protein CASSIDGPPSSYNEQFF.

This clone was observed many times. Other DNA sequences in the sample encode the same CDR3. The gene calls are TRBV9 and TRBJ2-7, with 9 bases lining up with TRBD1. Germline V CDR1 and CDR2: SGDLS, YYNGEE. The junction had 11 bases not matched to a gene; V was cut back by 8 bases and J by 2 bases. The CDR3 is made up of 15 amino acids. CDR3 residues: CASSIGQGTAYEQYF. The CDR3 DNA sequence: TGTGCCAGTAGTATCGGACAGGGGACGGCCTACGAGCAGTACTTC.

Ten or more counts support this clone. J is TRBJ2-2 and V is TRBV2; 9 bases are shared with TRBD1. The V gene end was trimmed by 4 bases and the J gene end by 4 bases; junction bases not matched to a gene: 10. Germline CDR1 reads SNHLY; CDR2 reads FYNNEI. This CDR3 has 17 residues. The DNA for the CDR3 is TGTGCCAGCAGTGGATTAGGGACAGGGAGAGCCACCGGGGAGCTGTTTTTT. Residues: CASSGLGTGRATGELFF.

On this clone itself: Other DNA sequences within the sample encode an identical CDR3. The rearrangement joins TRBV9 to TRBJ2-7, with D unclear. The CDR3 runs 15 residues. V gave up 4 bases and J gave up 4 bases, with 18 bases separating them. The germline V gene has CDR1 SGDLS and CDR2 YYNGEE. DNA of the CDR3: TGTGCCAGCAGCTTCAAACAGAAGACGGCATACGAGCAGTACTTC. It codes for CASSFKQKTAYEQYF.

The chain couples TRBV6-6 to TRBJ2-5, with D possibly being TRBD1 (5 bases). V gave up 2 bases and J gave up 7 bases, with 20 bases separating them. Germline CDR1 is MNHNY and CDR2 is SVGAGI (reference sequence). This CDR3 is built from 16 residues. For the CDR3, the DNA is TGTGCCAGCAGTTACCGCTCGAGTGGCAGGGATGTGACCCAGTACTTC. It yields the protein CASSYRSSGRDVTQYF.

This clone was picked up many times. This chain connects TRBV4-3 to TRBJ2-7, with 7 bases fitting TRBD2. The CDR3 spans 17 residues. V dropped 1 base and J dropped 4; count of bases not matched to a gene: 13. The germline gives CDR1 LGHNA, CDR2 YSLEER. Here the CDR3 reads CASSQALSGAHPYEQYF. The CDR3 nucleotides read TGCGCCAGCAGCCAAGCACTAAGCGGGGCCCACCCATACGAGCAGTACTTC.

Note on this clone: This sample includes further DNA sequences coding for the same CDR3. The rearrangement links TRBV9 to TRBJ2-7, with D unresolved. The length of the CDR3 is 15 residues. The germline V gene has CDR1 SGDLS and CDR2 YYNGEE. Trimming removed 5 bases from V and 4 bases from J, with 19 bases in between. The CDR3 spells CASSFKQKTAYEQYF. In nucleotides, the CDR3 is TGTGCCAGCAGTTTCAAACAGAAGACGGCATACGAGCAGTACTTC.

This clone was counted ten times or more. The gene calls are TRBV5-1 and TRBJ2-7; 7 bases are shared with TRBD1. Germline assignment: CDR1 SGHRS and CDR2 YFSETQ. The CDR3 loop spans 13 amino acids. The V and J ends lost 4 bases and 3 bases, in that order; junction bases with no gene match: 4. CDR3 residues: CASSLGQVYEQYF. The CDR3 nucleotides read TGCGCCAGCAGCCTCGGACAGGTCTACGAGCAGTACTTC.

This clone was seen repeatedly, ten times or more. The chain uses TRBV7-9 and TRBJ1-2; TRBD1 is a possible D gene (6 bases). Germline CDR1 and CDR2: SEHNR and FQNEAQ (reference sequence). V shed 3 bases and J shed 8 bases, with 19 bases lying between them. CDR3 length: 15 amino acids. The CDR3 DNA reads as TGTGCCAGCAGCTTGAGCCCCCACAGGGCGGAAGGCTACACCTTC. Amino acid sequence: CASSLSPHRAEGYTF.

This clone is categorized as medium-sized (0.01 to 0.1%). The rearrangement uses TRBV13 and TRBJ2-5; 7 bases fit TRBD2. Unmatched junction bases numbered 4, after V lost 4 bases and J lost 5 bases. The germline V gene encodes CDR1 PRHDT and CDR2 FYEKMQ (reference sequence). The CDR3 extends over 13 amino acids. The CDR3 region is CASSSNGGETQYF. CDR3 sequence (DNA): TGTGCCAGCAGCTCTAACGGGGGGGAGACCCAGTACTTC. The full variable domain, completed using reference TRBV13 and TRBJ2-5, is AAGVIQSPRHLIKEKRETATLKCYPIPRHDTVYWYQQGPGQDPQFLISFYEKMQSDKGSIPDRFSAQQFSDYHSELNMSSLELGDSALYFCASSSNGGETQYFGPGTRLLVL.

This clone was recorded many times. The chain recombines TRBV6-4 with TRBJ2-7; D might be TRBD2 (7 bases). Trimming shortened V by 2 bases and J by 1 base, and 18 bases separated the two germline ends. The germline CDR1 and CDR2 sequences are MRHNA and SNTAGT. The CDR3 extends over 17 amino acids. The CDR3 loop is CASSDKARGADSYEQYF. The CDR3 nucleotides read TGTGCCAGCAGTGACAAGGCCCGGGGGGCTGATTCCTACGAGCAGTACTTC.

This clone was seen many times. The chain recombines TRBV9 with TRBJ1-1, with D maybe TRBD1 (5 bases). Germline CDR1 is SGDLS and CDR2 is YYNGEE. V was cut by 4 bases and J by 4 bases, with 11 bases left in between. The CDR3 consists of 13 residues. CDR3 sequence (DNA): TGTGCCAGCAGCCCGCAGGGTGGCACTGAAGCTTTCTTT. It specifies CASSPQGGTEAFF.

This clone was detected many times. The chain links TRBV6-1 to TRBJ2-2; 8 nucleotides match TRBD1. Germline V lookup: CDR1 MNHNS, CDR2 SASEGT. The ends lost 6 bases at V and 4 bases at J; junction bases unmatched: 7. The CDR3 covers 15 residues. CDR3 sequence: CASSFRGRITGELFF. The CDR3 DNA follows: TGTGCCAGCAGCTTCAGGGGGCGTATCACCGGGGAGCTGTTTTTT.

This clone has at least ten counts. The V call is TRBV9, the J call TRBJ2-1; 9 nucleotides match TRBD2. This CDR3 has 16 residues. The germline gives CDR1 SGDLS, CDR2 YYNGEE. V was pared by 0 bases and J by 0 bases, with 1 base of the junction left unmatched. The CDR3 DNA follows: TGTGCCAGCAGCGTAGGTAGCGGGGGCTCCTACAATGAGCAGTTCTTC. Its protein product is CASSVGSGGSYNEQFF.

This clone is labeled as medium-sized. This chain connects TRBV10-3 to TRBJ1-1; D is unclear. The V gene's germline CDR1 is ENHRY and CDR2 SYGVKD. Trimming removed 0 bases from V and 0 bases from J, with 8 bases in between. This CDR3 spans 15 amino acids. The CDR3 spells CAISESRQMNTEAFF. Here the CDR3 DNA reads TGTGCCATCAGTGAGTCGCGGCAGATGAACACTGAAGCTTTCTTT.

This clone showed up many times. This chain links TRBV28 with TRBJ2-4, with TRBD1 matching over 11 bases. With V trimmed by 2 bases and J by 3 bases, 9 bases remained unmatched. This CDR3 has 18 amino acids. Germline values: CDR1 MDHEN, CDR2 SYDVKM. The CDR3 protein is CASSLGTGGVVVKNIQYF. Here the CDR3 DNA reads TGTGCCAGCAGTTTAGGGACAGGGGGGGTGGTGGTCAAAAACATTCAGTACTTC.

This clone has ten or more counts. CDR3 region: CASSFIALSPNTGELFF. In DNA, the CDR3 is TGTGCCAGCAGCTTTATAGCGCTCTCTCCGAACACCGGGGAGCTGTTTTTT. This sequence joins TRBV5-6 and TRBJ2-2; tentative D call: TRBD2 (5 bases). This CDR3 spans 17 amino acids. Germline loops: CDR1 SGHDT, CDR2 YYEEEE. V was pared by 2 bases and J by 0 bases, with 14 bases between.